Sequencing of this TCR beta chain was carried out in a study of Graves' ophthalmopathy and Graves' hyperthyroidism. This clonotype was seen a handful of times. Using RNA transcripts, the TCR beta CDR3 regions were amplified. HTBI primers were used in a first-round RT-PCR, which preceded a second-round multiplex PCR. Each CDR3 protein gets one entry after TCRdb re-called the multiplex PCR reads with MiXCR. The sample records some 250,000 distinct CDR3 sequences, around 50% being singletons. V lost 5 bases and J lost 11, with 10 bases in between. Per germline, CDR1 SEHNR and CDR2 FQNEAQ (reference sequence). CDR3 length: 11 amino acids. Certain patients, namely those with other autoimmune diseases, uncontrolled infections, pregnancy or lactation, were excluded.

The sequenced sample was peripheral blood. V usage is TRBV7-9 and J usage is TRBJ1-5; D unclear. The clonotype originates from an adult man with Graves' ophthalmopathy. CDR3 protein: CASSNGGAQHF. The CDR3 nucleotides are TGTGCCAGCAGCAACGGCGGGGCCCAGCATTTT.